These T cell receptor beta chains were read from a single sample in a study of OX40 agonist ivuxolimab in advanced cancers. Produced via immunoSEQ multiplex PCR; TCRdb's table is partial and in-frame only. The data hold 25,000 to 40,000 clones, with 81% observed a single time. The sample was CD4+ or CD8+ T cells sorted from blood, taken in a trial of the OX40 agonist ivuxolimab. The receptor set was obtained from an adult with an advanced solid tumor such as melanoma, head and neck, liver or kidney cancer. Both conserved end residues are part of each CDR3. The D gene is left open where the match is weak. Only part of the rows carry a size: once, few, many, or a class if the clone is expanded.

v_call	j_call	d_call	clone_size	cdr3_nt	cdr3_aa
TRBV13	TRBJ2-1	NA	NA	TGTGCCAGCAGCCCCGGCGTCGGCGATGAGCAGTTCTTC	CASSPGVGDEQFF
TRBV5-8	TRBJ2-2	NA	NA	TGTGCCAGCAGCTTGGAAGCGGTTAACACCGGGGAGCTGTTTTTT	CASSLEAVNTGELFF
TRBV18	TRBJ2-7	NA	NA	TGTGCCAGCTCACCACCAGGTAGGAACGAGCAGTACTTC	CASSPPGRNEQYF
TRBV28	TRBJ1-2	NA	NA	TGTGCCAGCAGTTTAAACCTCCATGGCTACACCTTC	CASSLNLHGYTF
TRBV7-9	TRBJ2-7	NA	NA	TGTGCCAGCAGCCGCCTCCGTGGGACTGAAAGCTCCTACGAGCAGTACTTC	CASSRLRGTESSYEQYF
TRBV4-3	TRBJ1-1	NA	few	TGCGCCAGCAGCCGAGGGAACACTGAAGCTTTCTTT	CASSRGNTEAFF
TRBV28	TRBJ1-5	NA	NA	TGTGCCAGCAGTTTGGTCCAGGGGTGGGGCGCCCCCAATCAGCCCCAGCATTTT	CASSLVQGWGAPNQPQHF
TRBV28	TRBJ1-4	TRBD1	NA	TGTGCCAGCACCTATGACAGGGGGACCAATGAAAAACTGTTTTTT	CASTYDRGTNEKLFF
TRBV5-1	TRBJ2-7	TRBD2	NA	TGCGCCAGCAGCTTGACTAGCGGGTCCTACGAGCAGTACTTC	CASSLTSGSYEQYF
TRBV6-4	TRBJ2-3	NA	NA	TGTGCCAGCAGTGAAGTACAGCGTTCCGGTACGCAGTATTTT	CASSEVQRSGTQYF
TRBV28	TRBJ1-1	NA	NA	TGTGCCAGCAGGCCCGACAGGCCTGAAGCTTTCTTT	CASRPDRPEAFF
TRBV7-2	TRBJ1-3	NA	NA	TGTGCCAGCAGTGGGGCTGGAAACACCATATATTTT	CASSGAGNTIYF
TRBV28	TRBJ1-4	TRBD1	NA	TGTGCCAGCAGTATTGGGACAGCTAATGAAAAACTGTTTTTT	CASSIGTANEKLFF
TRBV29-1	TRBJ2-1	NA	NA	TGCGTCTCAACGGGCACTTACTACAATGAGCAGTTCTTC	CVSTGTYYNEQFF
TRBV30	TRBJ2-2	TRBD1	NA	TGTGCCTGGAGTACAGGGGCCGGGGAGCTGTTTTTT	CAWSTGAGELFF
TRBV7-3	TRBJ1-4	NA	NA	TGTGCCAGCAGCTTTGGACTTTCGGGGAGTGAAAAACTGTTTTTT	CASSFGLSGSEKLFF
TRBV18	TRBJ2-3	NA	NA	TGTGCCAGCTCACCCCGGAGGGGGGGCCTCGACGATACGCAGTATTTT	CASSPRRGGLDDTQYF
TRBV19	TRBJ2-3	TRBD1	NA	TGTGCCAGTAGTAAGCTACAGGGGGCGACTAGCACAGATACGCAGTATTTT	CASSKLQGATSTDTQYF
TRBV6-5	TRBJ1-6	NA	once	TGTGCCAGCAGGGAACAGCTAGGTACGAATTCACCCCTCCACTTT	CASREQLGTNSPLHF
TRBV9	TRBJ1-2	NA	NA	TGTGCCAGCAGCGCCCAGACAGGTCTCTATGGCTACACCTTC	CASSAQTGLYGYTF
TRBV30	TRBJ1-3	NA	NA	TGTGCCTGGACCCCCGGGGGGCAAAGGGGCACCATATATTTT	CAWTPGGQRGTIYF
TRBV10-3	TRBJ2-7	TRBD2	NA	TGTGCCATCAGTGCTAGCGGGGGCCCCTACGAGCAGTACTTC	CAISASGGPYEQYF
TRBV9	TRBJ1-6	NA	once	TGTGCCAGCAGCGAGAGGGTTCTTCAATCACCCCTCCACTTT	CASSERVLQSPLHF
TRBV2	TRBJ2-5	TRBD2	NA	TGTGCCAGCATTCCATCTAGCGGGGTTCGGGTGACCCAGTACTTC	CASIPSSGVRVTQYF
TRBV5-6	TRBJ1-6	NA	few	TGTGCCAGCAGCTTGGCAGGGCGCTCACCCCTCCACTTT	CASSLAGRSPLHF
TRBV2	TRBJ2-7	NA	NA	TGTGCCAGCGTGGCCGGGACACGAATCGAGCAGTACTTC	CASVAGTRIEQYF
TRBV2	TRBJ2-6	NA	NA	TGTGCCAGCAGTGCGGTCGTGGGGGGGGCCAACGTCCTGACTTTC	CASSAVVGGANVLTF
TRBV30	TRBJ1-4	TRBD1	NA	TGCGCTGGACAGGGAAATGAAAAACTGTTTTTT	CAGQGNEKLFF
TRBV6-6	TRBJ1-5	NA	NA	TGTGCCAGCAGTTATCAAGGGGGGAACAATCAGCCCCAGCATTTT	CASSYQGGNNQPQHF
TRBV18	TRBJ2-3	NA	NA	TGTGCCAGCTCTCTAACCCCCCCCCGGGGGAATACGCAGTATTTT	CASSLTPPRGNTQYF
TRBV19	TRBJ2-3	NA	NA	TGTGCCAGTAGATCACAGGGAACAGATACGCAGTATTTT	CASRSQGTDTQYF
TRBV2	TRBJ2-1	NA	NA	TGTGCCAGCAGTGAAGCGCTTGGGTTTCATGAGCAGTTCTTC	CASSEALGFHEQFF
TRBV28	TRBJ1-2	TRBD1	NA	TGTGCCAGCAGTTTATCGGGGACAGGACACTATGGCTACACCTTC	CASSLSGTGHYGYTF
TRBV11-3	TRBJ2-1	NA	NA	TGTGCCAGCAGTCCTCCGGTCGGCGGGGGCCACTACAATGAGCAGTTCTTC	CASSPPVGGGHYNEQFF
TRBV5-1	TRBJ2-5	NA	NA	TGCGCCAGCAGACAGGGGGGGTACCAAGAGACCCAGTACTTC	CASRQGGYQETQYF
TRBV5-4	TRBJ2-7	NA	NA	TGTGCCAGCAGCCGGAGGGGAGGCTCCTACGAGCAGTACTTC	CASSRRGGSYEQYF
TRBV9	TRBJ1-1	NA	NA	TGTGCCAGCAGCGTCCGGGCCCAGACCTTGGGCACTGAAGCTTTCTTT	CASSVRAQTLGTEAFF
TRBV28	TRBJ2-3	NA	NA	TGTGCCAGCAGTCCCGCGGGGGCGGTCACAGATACGCAGTATTTT	CASSPAGAVTDTQYF
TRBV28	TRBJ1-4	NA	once	TGTGCCAGCAGTTTACGAACCTCCGGGGCCCGCATTAAACTGTTTTTT	CASSLRTSGARIKLFF
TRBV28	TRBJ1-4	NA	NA	TGTGCCAGCAGTTCCTTCCCCCCTGTGAATGAAAAACTGTTTTTT	CASSSFPPVNEKLFF
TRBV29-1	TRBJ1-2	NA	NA	TGCAGCGTTGAGGGCCTAAAAGAAAGGGGTGGCTACACCTTC	CSVEGLKERGGYTF
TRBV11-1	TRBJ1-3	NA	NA	TGTGCCAGCAGCCGCACCGCTCGGACAGCATATTCTGGAAACACCATATATTTT	CASSRTARTAYSGNTIYF
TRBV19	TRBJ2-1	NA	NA	TGTGCCAGTAGTCCCCCCCCGGGTTCCTACAATGAGCAGTTCTTC	CASSPPPGSYNEQFF
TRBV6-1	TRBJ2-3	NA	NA	TGTGCCAGCAGTGAAGGGGTCACCATTAGCACAGATACGCAGTATTTT	CASSEGVTISTDTQYF
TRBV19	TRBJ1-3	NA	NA	TGTGCCAGTAGTAACGCCTACAGGGTTGGAAACACCATATATTTT	CASSNAYRVGNTIYF
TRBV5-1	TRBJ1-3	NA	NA	TGCGCCAGCAGCTCGGGAAGAACCTCCTCTGGAAACACCATATATTTT	CASSSGRTSSGNTIYF
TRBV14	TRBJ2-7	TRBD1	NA	TGTGCCAGCAGCCGACAGGGTTACGAGCAGTACTTC	CASSRQGYEQYF
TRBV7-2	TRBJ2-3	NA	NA	TGTGCCAGCAGGGGGGGGCCTTCGGATACGCAGTATTTT	CASRGGPSDTQYF
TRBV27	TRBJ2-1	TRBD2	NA	TGTGCCAGCTCTCTTATGTCGCCGGGACTAGCGGCCTGGAGTGAGCAGTTCTTC	CASSLMSPGLAAWSEQFF
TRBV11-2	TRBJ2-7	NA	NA	TGTGCCAGCAGCCCTCTCCCCTACGAGCAGTACTTC	CASSPLPYEQYF
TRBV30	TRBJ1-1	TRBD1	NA	TGTGCCTGGAGTGAGGACAGGGGGACTGAAGCTTTCTTT	CAWSEDRGTEAFF
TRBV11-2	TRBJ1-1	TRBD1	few	TGTGCCAGCAGCTTAGCACAGGGGGTTAACACTGAAGCTTTCTTT	CASSLAQGVNTEAFF
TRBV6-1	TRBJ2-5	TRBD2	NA	TGTGCCAGCAGTGAAGCCCGGTCCCCGGCTAGCGGTGGCTGGGAGACCCAGTACTTC	CASSEARSPASGGWETQYF